Reported below is one TCR beta chain. The antigen remains unidentified. TRB rearrangements were amplified by touch-down multiplex PCR with mixed TRB-A/B primers. Using the multiplex PCR reads, TCRdb records one entry per CDR3 protein without DNA. The sample yields about 7,500 distinct CDR3 sequences, of which the top ten take up roughly 30%. From germline, CDR1 is SEHNR and CDR2 FQNEAQ (reference sequence). The CDR3 extends over 14 amino acids. This record comes from a study of T cell clusters in autoimmune cytopenias. TRB was amplified from about 260 ng of peripheral blood genomic DNA per sample. General study points: Primary autoimmune cytopenia patients appeared to lack physiological T cell clusters present in healthy donors.

These data are also associated with another study on T cell repertoires in aging, cancer and after chemotherapy.

The rearrangement joins TRBV7-9 to TRBJ1-4; TCRdb reports TRBD1, a call that lacks DNA to check it against. Sequences were obtained from peripheral blood. The TCR comes from a human donor with an autoimmune cytopenia or autoimmune hepatitis (not recorded which). The CDR3 sequence: CASSLSGSSEKLFF.